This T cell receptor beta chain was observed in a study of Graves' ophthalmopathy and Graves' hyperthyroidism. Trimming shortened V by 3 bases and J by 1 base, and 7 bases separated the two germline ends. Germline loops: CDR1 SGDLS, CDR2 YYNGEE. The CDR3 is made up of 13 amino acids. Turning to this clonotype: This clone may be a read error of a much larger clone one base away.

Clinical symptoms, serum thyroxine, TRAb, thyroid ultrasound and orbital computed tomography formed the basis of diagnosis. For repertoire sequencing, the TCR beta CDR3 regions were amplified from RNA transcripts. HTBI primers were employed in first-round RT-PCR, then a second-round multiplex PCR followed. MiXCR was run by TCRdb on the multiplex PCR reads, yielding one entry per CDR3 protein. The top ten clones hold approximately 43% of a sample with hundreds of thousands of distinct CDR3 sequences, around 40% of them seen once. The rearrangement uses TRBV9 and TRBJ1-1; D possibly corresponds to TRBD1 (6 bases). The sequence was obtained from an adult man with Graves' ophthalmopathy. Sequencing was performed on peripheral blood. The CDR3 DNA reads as TGTGCCAGCAGCGCAGGGGCGAACACTGAAGCTTTCTTT. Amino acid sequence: CASSAGANTEAFF.